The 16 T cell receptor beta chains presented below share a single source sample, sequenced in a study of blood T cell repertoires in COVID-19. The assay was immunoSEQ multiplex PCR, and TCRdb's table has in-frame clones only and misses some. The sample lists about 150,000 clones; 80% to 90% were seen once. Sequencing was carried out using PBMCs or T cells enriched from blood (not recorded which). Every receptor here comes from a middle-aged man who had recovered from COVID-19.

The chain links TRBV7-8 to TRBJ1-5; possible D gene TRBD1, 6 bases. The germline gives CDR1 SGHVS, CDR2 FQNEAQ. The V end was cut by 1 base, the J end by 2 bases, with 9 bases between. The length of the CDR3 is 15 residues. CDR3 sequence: CASSLGGGGNQPQHF. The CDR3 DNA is TGTGCCAGCAGCTTAGGTGGGGGCGGCAATCAGCCCCAGCATTTT.

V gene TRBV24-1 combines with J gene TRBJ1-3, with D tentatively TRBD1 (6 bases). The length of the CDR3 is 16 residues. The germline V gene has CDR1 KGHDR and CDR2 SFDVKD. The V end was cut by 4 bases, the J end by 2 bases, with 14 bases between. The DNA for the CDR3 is TGTGCCACCAGTGAAACTCAAACAGGGCCTGGAAACACCATATATTTT. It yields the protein CATSETQTGPGNTIYF.

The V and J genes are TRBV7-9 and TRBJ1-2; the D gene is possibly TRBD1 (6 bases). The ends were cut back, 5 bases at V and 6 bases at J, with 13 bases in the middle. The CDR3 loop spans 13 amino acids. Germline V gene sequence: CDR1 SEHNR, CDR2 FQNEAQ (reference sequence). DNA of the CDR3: TGTGCCAGCAGCCCAACAGGGAGGGATGGCTACACCTTC. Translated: CASSPTGRDGYTF.

The CDR3 DNA follows: TGCGCCAGCAGCGGGACTAGCGGGGGTGGAGAGACCCAGTACTTC. Residues: CASSGTSGGGETQYF. The chain couples TRBV5-1 to TRBJ2-5; 14 bases match TRBD2. Trimming at V came to 4 bases and at J to 4 bases, leaving 3 bases not matched to a gene. Germline CDR1 and CDR2: SGHRS and YFSETQ. This CDR3 has 15 amino acids.

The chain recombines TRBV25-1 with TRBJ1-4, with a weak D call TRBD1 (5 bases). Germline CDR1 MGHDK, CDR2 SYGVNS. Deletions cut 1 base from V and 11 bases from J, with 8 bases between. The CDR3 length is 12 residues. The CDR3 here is CASSELGGKLFF. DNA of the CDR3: TGTGCCAGCAGTGAATTGGGGGGGAAACTGTTTTTT.

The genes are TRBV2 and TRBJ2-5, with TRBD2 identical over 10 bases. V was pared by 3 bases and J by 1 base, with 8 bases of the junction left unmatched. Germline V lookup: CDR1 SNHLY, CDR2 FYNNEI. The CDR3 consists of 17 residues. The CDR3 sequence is CASSEKSLAGVQETQYF. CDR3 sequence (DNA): TGTGCCAGCAGTGAGAAGTCGCTAGCGGGGGTCCAAGAGACCCAGTACTTC.

The CDR3 sequence: CASSLGGLAGGTSYEQYF. In DNA, the CDR3 is TGTGCCAGCAGCTTAGGAGGGCTAGCGGGGGGCACCTCCTACGAGCAGTACTTC. The rearrangement links TRBV7-2 to TRBJ2-7; 11 bases fit TRBD2. The V and J ends lost 1 base and 0 bases, in that order; junction bases with no gene match: 8. CDR3 size: 18 residues. Germline assignment: CDR1 SGHTA and CDR2 FQGNSA.

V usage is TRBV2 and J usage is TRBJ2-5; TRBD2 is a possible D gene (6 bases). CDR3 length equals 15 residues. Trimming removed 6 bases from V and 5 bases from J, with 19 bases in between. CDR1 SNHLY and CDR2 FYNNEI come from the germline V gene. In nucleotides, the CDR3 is TGTGCCAGCAGCGTAAGACCGGGGGAAGGGGAGACCCAGTACTTC. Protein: CASSVRPGEGETQYF.

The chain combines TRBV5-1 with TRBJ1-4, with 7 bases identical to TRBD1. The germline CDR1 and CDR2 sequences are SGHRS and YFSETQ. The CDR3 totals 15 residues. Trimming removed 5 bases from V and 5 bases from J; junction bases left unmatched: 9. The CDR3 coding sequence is TGCGCCAGCAGTCCGATGACAGGGCCAAATGAAAAACTGTTTTTT. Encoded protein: CASSPMTGPNEKLFF.

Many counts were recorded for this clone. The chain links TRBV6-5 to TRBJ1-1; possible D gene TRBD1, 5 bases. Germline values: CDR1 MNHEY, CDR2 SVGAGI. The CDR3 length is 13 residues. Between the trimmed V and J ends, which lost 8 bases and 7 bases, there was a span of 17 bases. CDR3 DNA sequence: TGTGCCAGCTCCCCCGGGGGATGGGGTGAAGCTTTCTTT. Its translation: CASSPGGWGEAFF.

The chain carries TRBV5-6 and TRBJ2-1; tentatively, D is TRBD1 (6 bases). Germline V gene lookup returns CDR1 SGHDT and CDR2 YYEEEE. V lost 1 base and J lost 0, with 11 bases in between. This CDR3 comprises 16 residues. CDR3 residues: CASSLRQGSSYNEQFF. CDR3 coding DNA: TGTGCCAGCAGCTTGCGTCAGGGGAGCTCCTACAATGAGCAGTTCTTC.

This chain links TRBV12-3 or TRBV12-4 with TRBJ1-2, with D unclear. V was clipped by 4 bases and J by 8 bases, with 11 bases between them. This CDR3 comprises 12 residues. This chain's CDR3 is CASSSSQWGYTF. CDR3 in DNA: TGTGCCAGCAGTTCCTCTCAGTGGGGCTACACCTTC.

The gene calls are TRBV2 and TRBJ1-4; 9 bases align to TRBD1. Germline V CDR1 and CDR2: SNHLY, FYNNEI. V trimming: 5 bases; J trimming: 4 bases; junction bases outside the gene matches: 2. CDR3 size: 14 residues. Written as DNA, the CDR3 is TGTGCCAGCAGTAGGGACAGGGTTAATGAAAAACTGTTTTTT. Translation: CASSRDRVNEKLFF.

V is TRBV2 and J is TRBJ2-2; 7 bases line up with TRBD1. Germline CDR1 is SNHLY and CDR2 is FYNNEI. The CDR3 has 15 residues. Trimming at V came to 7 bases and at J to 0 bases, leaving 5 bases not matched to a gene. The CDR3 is CASTYGTANTGELFF. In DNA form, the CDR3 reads TGTGCCAGCACTTACGGGACAGCGAACACCGGGGAGCTGTTTTTT.

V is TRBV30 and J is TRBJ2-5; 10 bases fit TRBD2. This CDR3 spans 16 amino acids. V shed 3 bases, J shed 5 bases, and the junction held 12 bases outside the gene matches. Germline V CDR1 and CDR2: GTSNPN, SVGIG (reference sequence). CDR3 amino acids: CAWRLAGLTLGETQYF. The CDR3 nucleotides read TGTGCCTGGAGACTAGCGGGGTTGACGTTGGGGGAGACCCAGTACTTC.

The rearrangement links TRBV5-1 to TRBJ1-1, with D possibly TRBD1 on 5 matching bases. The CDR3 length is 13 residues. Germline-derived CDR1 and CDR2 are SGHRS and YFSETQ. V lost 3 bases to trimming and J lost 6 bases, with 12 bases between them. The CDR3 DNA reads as TGCGCCAGCAGCTGGCAGGGTAGGGCTGAAGCTTTCTTT. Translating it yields CASSWQGRAEAFF.